The entry that follows covers one TCR beta chain sequence. Antigen specificity is unknown. Naive CD4+ cells had CD25+ Tregs removed. Findings and limits, study-wide: Whole repertoires were not studied in the larger cohort, only one V-J beta rearrangement. Tumor memory CD4+ T cell TCR gene usage was found to cluster with blood and lymph node memory CD4+ cells and with lymph node naive CD4+ cells.

V was cut by 3 bases and J by 5 bases, with 10 bases left in between. Germline CDR1 DFQATT, CDR2 SNEGSKA (reference sequence). This CDR3 has 12 amino acids. Constant-region reverse primers amplified full-length variable regions, followed by semi-nested Nested Universal Primer A PCR. TCRdb reanalysed the 5' RACE reads using MiXCR and keeps one entry per CDR3 protein. The sample carries 40,000 to 65,000 distinct CDR3 sequences, approximately 23% recorded once. Sequencing input: tumor-infiltrating naive CD4+ T cells sorted from the breast tumor. As to subset: naive CD4+ T cells, CD4+CD45RA+CD25-. The source of this sequence is a female donor with breast cancer. This sequence joins TRBV20-1 and TRBJ2-5; D tentatively fits TRBD1 or TRBD2 (5 bases each). Written as DNA, the CDR3 is TGCAGTGCTAGCGGGGCGGAGGAGACCCAGTACTTC. It specifies CSASGAEETQYF.